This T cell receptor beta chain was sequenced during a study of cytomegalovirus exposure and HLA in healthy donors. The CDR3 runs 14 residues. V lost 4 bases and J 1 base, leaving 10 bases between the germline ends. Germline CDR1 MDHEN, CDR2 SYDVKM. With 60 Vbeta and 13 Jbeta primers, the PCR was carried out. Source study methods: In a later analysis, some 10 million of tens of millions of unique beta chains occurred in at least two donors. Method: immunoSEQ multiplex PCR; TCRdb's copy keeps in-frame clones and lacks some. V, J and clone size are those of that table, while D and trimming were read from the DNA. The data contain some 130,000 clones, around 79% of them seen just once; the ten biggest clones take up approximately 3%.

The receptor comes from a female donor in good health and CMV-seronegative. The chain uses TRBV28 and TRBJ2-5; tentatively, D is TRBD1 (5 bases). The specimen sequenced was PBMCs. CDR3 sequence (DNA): TGTGCCAGCAGTTACCAGGGTATCCAAGAGACCCAGTACTTC. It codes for CASSYQGIQETQYF.